This T cell receptor (beta chain) is drawn from a study of blood T cells in healthy people across ages. Findings and caveats of the study: Greater diversity and more naive CD4+ cells were seen in long-lived donors than in aged donors.

Points on this clonotype: Antigen: not known.

Germline CDR1 and CDR2: MNHEY and SMNVEV (reference sequence). The CDR3 extends over 13 amino acids. Unmatched junction bases numbered 1, after V lost 2 bases and J lost 6 bases. There were healthy Caucasian individuals from Russia, aged about 6 to 100, serving as donors. Samples had at least 6.5 million PBMCs isolated from them. A second PCR, run for about 7 to 11 cycles, used a sample-barcoded 5' primer plus a J-beta primer mix. The template-switch adaptor, which had 12 random nucleotides, put a tag on each cDNA molecule. TCRdb ran MiXCR on the 5' RACE reads and lists one entry per CDR3 protein. Here the sample spans 710,000 or so distinct CDR3 sequences, about 30% being singletons.

The rearrangement uses TRBV27 and TRBJ1-2; 9 bases match TRBD1. The clonotype comes from an elderly woman in good health. Source material: blood. This chain's CDR3 is CASSLRDRDGYTF. CDR3 DNA sequence: TGTGCCAGCAGTTTACGGGACAGGGATGGCTACACCTTC.